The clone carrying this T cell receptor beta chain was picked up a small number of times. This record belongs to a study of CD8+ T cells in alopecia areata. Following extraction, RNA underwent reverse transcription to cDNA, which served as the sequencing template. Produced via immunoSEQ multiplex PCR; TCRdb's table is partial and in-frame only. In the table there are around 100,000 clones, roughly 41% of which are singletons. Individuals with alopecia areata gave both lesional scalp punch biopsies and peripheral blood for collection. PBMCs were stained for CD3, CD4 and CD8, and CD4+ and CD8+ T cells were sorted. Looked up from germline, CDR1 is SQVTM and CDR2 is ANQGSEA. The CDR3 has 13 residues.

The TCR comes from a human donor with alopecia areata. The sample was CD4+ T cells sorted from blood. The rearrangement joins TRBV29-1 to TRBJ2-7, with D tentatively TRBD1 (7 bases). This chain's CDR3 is CSVAGQSSYEQYF. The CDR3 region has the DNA TGCAGTGTGGCGGGACAGAGCTCCTACGAGCAGTACTTC.